Shown below are 16 T cell receptor beta chains from a single sample sequenced in a study of early T cells in non-severe SARS-CoV-2 infection. TCRdb ran MiXCR on the 5' RACE reads and lists one entry per CDR3 protein. The table lists 60,000 to 70,000 distinct CDR3 sequences, over 4.5% of them singletons, with around 4.9% in the top ten. Sequencing was done on a sample of whole blood. The receptors were sampled from an adult who was a healthcare worker with PCR-confirmed SARS-CoV-2 infection or an uninfected control (not recorded which).

This clonotype was seen only a few times. The J gene is TRBJ1-1, the V gene TRBV10-3; 9 positions match TRBD1. The CDR3 has 13 residues. V was clipped by 6 bases and J by 9 bases; unmatched bases: 8. Germline V CDR1 and CDR2: ENHRY, SYGVKD. CDR3 protein: CAIRERDRDKAFF. The CDR3 DNA reads TGTGCCATCAGAGAACGGGACAGGGATAAAGCTTTCTTT.

V usage is TRBV30 and J usage is TRBJ2-1, with 14 positions matching TRBD2. The CDR3 is made up of 16 amino acids. The ends lost 1 base at V and 1 base at J; junction bases unmatched: 0. From germline, CDR1 is GTSNPN and CDR2 SVGIG (reference sequence). This chain's CDR3 is CAWSGLAGGSYNEQFF. The CDR3 coding sequence is TGTGCCTGGAGTGGACTAGCGGGGGGGTCCTACAATGAGCAGTTCTTC.

This clonotype was seen at least ten times. This chain uses TRBV9 with TRBJ2-7; TRBD1 aligns across 10 bases. V lost 2 bases, J lost 5 bases, and 4 bases stayed unmatched. The CDR3 sequence is 14 residues long. Germline V gene data show CDR1 as SGDLS and CDR2 as YYNGEE. The CDR3 spells CASSVTTGGDEQYF. In DNA form, the CDR3 reads TGTGCCAGCAGCGTCACGACAGGGGGCGACGAGCAGTACTTC.

J is TRBJ2-3 and V is TRBV7-9; the match to TRBD2 covers 7 bases. The germline V gene encodes CDR1 SEHNR and CDR2 FQNEAQ (reference sequence). The CDR3 contains 13 residues. After removal of 11 bases from V and 7 bases from J, the junction contained 12 bases not matched to a gene. The CDR3 here is CASSYGGINTQYF. The CDR3 nucleotides read TGTGCCTCATCCTACGGGGGGATTAATACGCAGTATTTT.

The gene calls are TRBV10-2 and TRBJ2-5, with 10 bases that match TRBD2. This CDR3 region has 16 residues. Trimming cost V 8 bases and J 5 bases; bases outside gene matches: 14. CDR1 is WSHSY and CDR2 is SAAADI in the germline V gene. As DNA, the CDR3 is TGCGCCAGCGGTGTTAATTTACTAGCGGGATCGGAGACCCAGTACTTC. As protein: CASGVNLLAGSETQYF.

This clonotype counts as medium-sized (0.01 to 0.1%). The chain carries TRBV7-9 and TRBJ2-1; no definite D call. Trimming removed 5 bases at V and 5 bases at J, with 13 bases between. This CDR3 comprises 14 residues. Germline CDR1 SEHNR, CDR2 FQNEAQ (reference sequence). DNA of the CDR3: TGTGCCAGCAGCGAGGTGGGTTACCACAATGAGCAGTTCTTC. This sequence encodes CASSEVGYHNEQFF.

This clonotype was found many times. The chain has TRBV20-1 and TRBJ2-7; 9 bases line up with TRBD2. Germline assignment: CDR1 DFQATT and CDR2 SNEGSKA (reference sequence). V gave up 1 base and J gave up 1 base; unmatched junction bases: 8. The CDR3 extends over 16 amino acids. CDR3 sequence: CSARGGGLAYSYEQYF. CDR3 DNA: TGCAGTGCTAGAGGAGGGGGACTAGCTTATTCCTACGAGCAGTACTTC.

This clonotype has only a few counts. The chain couples TRBV10-3 to TRBJ2-1, with 8 nucleotides matching TRBD1. The V gene end was trimmed by 2 bases and the J gene end by 4 bases; junction bases not matched to a gene: 7. Per germline, CDR1 ENHRY and CDR2 SYGVKD. The CDR3 sequence is 16 residues long. CDR3: CAISEVPGGRYNEQFF. In DNA form, the CDR3 reads TGTGCCATCAGTGAGGTTCCAGGGGGCAGGTACAATGAGCAGTTCTTC.

This clonotype was detected ten times or more. V gene TRBV20-1 combines with J gene TRBJ1-1; D is possibly TRBD1 (5 bases). CDR1 is DFQATT and CDR2 is SNEGSKA in the germline V gene (reference sequence). CDR3 length: 14 residues. Trimming cost V 7 bases and J 0 bases, with 15 bases left between them. CDR3 nucleotide sequence: TGCAGTGACTCGGGGCTGGGTGTGAACACTGAAGCTTTCTTT. It encodes CSDSGLGVNTEAFF.

There are many counts of this clonotype. The J gene is TRBJ1-6, the V gene TRBV6-5; D not certain. Germline CDR1 reads MNHEY; CDR2 reads SVGAGI. This CDR3 has 15 amino acids. V lost 5 bases, J lost 0 bases, and 8 bases lay in between. CDR3 DNA sequence: TGTGCCAGCAGTCGCGGTTTCTCCTATAATTCACCCCTCCACTTT. This gives the protein CASSRGFSYNSPLHF.

This clonotype was found many times. J is TRBJ2-2 and V is TRBV10-3; perhaps TRBD2 as D (5 bases). Trimming left V 8 bases short and J 2 bases short, with 9 bases between. The CDR3 is made up of 13 amino acids. In germline, CDR1 is ENHRY, CDR2 SYGVKD. Here the CDR3 reads CAIGSGNTGELFF. DNA of the CDR3: TGTGCCATCGGGAGCGGCAACACCGGGGAGCTGTTTTTT.

Many counts were recorded for this clonotype. V usage is TRBV10-3 and J usage is TRBJ1-2, with D tentatively TRBD1 (6 bases). V was trimmed by 2 bases and J by 8 bases, leaving 15 bases between them. The CDR3 sequence is 14 residues long. Germline CDR1 ENHRY, CDR2 SYGVKD. The CDR3 sequence is CAISERQGMGGYTF. The CDR3 DNA reads as TGTGCCATCAGTGAGAGGCAGGGGATGGGAGGCTACACCTTC.

The chain links TRBV24-1 to TRBJ2-1; 8 bases line up with TRBD1. Germline loops: CDR1 KGHDR, CDR2 SFDVKD. The CDR3 is made up of 16 amino acids. V shed 6 bases and J 6 bases; nucleotides not matched to a gene: 12. The CDR3 bases are TGTGCCACCAGTTTCCCCGGGACAGGTGCCATCAATGAGCAGTTCTTC. This codes for CATSFPGTGAINEQFF.

This clonotype was seen ten or more times. The rearrangement joins TRBV2 to TRBJ1-2; 9 bases are a match to TRBD1. The CDR3 runs to 14 residues. Germline values: CDR1 SNHLY, CDR2 FYNNEI. V shed 5 bases and J 3 bases; nucleotides not matched to a gene: 4. The CDR3 sequence: CASSRDRDDYGYTF. For the CDR3, the DNA is TGTGCCAGCAGTAGGGACAGGGACGACTATGGCTACACCTTC.

This clonotype was found many times. The chain links TRBV3-1 to TRBJ2-3; D remains ambiguous. Between the trimmed V and J ends, which lost 1 base and 3 bases, there was a span of 8 bases. Germline CDR1 and CDR2: LGHDT and YNNKEL (reference sequence). The CDR3 is 14 amino acids. The CDR3 region is CASSQGGRTDTQYF. The CDR3 DNA reads TGTGCCAGCAGCCAAGGAGGTAGGACAGATACGCAGTATTTT.

The chain is built from TRBV12-3 or TRBV12-4 and TRBJ2-4, with D perhaps matching TRBD1 (6 bases). The CDR3 runs 15 residues. V was trimmed by 6 bases and J by 0 bases, leaving 12 bases between them. The chain's CDR3 is CASSAGVIAKNIQYF. CDR3 nucleotide sequence: TGTGCCAGCAGCGCAGGGGTCATAGCCAAAAACATTCAGTACTTC.